This entry features one T cell receptor (beta chain) sequence. This record comes from a study of blood T cell repertoires in COVID-19. Study-level background: Specimens from acute and convalescent COVID-19 originated in the United States, Italy and Spain. The cDNA or gDNA used as material had been derived from T cells, B-cell-depleted T cells, or PBMCs.

The germline V gene has CDR1 GTSNPN and CDR2 SVGIG (reference sequence). The V segment lost 3 bases and the J segment 11 bases; nucleotides outside the gene matches: 5. The CDR3 loop spans 11 amino acids. Study processing details: Reference gene primer amplification gave nucleated cell count estimates. The data were produced by immunoSEQ multiplex PCR, yet TCRdb's version contains in-frame clones alone and is incomplete. The DNA was the basis for D and trimming; V, J and clone size are from that table. The table has 150,000 to 200,000 clones, more than 75% seen once. During active infection, Seattle patients enrolled and were then monitored through disease.

The TCR sequence derives from a woman in her seventies with COVID-19, enrolled during active disease. Sequencing was performed on peripheral blood. The gene calls are TRBV30 and TRBJ1-1; 8 bases align to TRBD1. This chain's CDR3 is CAWRQGVGAFF. The CDR3 bases are TGTGCCTGGAGACAGGGGGTGGGTGCTTTCTTT.